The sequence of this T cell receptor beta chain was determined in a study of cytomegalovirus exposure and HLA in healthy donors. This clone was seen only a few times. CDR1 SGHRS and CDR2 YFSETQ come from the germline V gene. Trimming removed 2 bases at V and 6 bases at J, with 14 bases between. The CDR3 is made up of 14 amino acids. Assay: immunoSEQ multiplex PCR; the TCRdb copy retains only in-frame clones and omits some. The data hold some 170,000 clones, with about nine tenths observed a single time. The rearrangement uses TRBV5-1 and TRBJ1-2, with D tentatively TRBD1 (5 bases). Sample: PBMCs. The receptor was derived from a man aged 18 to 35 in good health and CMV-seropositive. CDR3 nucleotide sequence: TGCGCCAGCAGCTTCGGGTCGGGAGGGGATGGCTACACCTTC. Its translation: CASSFGSGGDGYTF.